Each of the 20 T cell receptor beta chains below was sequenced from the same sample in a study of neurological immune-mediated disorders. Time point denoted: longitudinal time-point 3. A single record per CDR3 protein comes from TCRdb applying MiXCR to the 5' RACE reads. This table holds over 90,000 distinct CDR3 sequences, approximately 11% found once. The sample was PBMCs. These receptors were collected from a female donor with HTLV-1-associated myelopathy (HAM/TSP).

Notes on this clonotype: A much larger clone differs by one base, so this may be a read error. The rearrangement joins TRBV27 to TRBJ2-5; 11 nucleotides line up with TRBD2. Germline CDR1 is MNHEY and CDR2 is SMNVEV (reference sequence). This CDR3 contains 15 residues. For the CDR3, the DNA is TGTGCCAGCAGTTTACTAGCGGGGGGTGCAGAGACCCAGCACTTC. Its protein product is CASSLLAGGAETQHF.

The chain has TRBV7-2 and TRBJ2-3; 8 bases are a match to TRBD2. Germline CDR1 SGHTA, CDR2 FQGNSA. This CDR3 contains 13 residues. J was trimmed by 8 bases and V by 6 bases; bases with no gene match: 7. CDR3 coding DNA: TGTGCCAGCAGGGAGAGCGGGGGAACTACGCAGTATTTT. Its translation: CASRESGGTTQYF.

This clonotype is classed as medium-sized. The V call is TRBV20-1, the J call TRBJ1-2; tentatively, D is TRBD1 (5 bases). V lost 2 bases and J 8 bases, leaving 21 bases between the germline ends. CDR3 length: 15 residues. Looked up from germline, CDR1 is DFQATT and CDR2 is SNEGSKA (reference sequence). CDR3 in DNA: TGCAGTGCTAGAATGGTTACGGGGGGGGGAGGAGGCTACACCTTC. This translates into CSARMVTGGGGGYTF.

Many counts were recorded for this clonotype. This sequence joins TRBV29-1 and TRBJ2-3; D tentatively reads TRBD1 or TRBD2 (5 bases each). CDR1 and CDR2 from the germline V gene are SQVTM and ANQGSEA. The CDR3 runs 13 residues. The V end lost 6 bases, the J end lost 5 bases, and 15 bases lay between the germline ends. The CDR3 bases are TGCAGCGTCCAGACTGGGGGAAGAGATACGCAGTATTTT. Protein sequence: CSVQTGGRDTQYF.

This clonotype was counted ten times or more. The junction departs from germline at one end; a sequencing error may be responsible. This CDR3 is CASSLESSYNSPLHF. The DNA for the CDR3 is TGCGCCAGCAGCTTGGAGAGCTCCTATAATTCACCCCTCCACTTT. This chain uses TRBV5-5 with TRBJ1-6, with no clear D. Germline V CDR1 and CDR2: SGHKS, YYEKEE (reference sequence). This CDR3 spans 15 amino acids.

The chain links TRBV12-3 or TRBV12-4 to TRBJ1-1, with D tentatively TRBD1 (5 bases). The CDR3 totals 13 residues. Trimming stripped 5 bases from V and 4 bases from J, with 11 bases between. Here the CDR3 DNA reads TGTGCCAGCAGTGCAAGGGGAGCCACTGAAGCTTTCTTT. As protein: CASSARGATEAFF.

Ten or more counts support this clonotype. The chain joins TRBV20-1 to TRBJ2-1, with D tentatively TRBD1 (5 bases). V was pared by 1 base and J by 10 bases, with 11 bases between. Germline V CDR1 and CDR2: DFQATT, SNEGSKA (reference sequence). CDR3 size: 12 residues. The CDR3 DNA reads TGCAGTGCTAGAGGCAGGGCTCAAGAGCAGTTCTTC. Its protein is CSARGRAQEQFF.

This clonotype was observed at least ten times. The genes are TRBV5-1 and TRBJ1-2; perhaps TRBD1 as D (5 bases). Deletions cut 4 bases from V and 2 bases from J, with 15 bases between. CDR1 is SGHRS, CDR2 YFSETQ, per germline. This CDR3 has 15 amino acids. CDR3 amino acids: CASSPEGFPNYGYTF. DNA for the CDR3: TGCGCCAGCAGCCCCGAGGGGTTTCCCAACTATGGCTACACCTTC. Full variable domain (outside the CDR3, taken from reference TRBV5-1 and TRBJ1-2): KAGVTQTPRYLIKTRGQQVTLSCSPISGHRSVSWYQQTPGQGLQFLFEYFSETQRNKGNFPGRFSGRQFSNSRSEMNVSTLELGDSALYLCASSPEGFPNYGYTFGSGTRLTVV.

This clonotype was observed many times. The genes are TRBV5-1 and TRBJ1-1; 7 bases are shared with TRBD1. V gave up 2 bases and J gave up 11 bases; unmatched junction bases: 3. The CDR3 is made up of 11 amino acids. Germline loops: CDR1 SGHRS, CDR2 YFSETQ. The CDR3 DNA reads TGCGCCAGCAGCTTAGGACAGGAGGCTTTCTTT. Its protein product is CASSLGQEAFF.

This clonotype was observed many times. The CDR3 protein is CASSLMTSGGGKGDEQFF. CDR3 sequence (DNA): TGTGCCAGCAGCCTGATGACTAGCGGGGGGGGTAAAGGGGATGAGCAGTTCTTC. The chain recombines TRBV11-2 with TRBJ2-1; 14 positions match TRBD2. Germline lookup yields CDR1 SGHAT and CDR2 FQNNGV. J gave up 8 bases and V 5 bases, and 14 bases lay outside the gene matches. There are 18 residues in the CDR3.

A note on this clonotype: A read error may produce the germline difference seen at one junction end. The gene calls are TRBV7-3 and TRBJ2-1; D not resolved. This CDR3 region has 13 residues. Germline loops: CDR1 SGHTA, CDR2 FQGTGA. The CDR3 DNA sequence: TGTGCTAGCAGCCCTTCAGGCGGCACCCGGCAGTTCTTC. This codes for CASSPSGGTRQFF.

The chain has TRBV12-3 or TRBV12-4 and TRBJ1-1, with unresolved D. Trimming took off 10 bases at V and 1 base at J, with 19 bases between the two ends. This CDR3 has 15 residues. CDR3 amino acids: CANEKSFSSNTEAFF. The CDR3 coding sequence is TGTGCCAACGAGAAGAGTTTTTCGTCGAACACTGAAGCTTTCTTT.

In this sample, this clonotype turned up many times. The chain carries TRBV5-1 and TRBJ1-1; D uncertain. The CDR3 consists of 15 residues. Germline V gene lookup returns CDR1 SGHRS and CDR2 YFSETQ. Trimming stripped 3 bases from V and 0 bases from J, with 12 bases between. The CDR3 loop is CASSSVVSVNTEAFF. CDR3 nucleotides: TGCGCCAGCAGCTCTGTCGTATCTGTGAACACTGAAGCTTTCTTT.

CDR3 in DNA: TGTGCCAGCAGCCAAGTAGGGGGCAGAGACTATGGCTACACCTTC. As protein: CASSQVGGRDYGYTF. J is TRBJ1-2 and V is TRBV4-2, with 7 bases fitting TRBD1. Germline V gene lookup returns CDR1 LGHNA and CDR2 YNFKEQ. The CDR3 sequence is 15 residues long. Germline trimming cut 1 base from V and 3 bases from J; bases unmatched to any gene: 5.

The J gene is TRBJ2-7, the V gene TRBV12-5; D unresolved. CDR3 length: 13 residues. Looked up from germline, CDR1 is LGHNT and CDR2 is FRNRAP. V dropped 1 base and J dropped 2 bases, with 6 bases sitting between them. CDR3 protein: CASGLATPYEQYF. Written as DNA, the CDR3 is TGTGCTAGTGGTTTGGCCACGCCCTACGAGCAGTACTTC.

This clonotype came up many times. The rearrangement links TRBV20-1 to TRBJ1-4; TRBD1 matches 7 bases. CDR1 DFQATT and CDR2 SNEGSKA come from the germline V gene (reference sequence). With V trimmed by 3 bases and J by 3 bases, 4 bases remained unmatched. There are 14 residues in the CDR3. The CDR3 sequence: CSARDRRANEKLFF. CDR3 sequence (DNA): TGCAGTGCTAGGGACAGGCGGGCTAATGAAAAACTGTTTTTT.

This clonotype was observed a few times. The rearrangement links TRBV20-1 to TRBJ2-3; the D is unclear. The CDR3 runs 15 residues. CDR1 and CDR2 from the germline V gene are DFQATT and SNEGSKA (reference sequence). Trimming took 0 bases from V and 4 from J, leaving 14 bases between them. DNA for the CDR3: TGCAGTGCTAGAGATCCATTAGTAGTTCCAGATACGCAGTATTTT. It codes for CSARDPLVVPDTQYF.

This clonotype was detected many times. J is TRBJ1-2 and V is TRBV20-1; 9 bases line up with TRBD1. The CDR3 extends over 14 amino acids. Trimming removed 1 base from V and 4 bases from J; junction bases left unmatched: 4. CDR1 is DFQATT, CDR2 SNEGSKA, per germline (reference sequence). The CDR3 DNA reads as TGCAGTGCTAGAGGGACAGGGGATTTCTATGGCTACACCTTC. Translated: CSARGTGDFYGYTF.

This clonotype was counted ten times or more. In DNA, the CDR3 is TGTGCCAGCAGTTTATGGAGAATCGGGACAGGGAGAAGCTCCTACGAGCAGTACTTC. Protein: CASSLWRIGTGRSSYEQYF. This chain connects TRBV28 to TRBJ2-7, with 9 bases fitting TRBD1. This CDR3 region has 19 residues. Germline V gives CDR1 MDHEN, CDR2 SYDVKM. V shed 0 bases and J 0 bases; nucleotides not matched to a gene: 12.

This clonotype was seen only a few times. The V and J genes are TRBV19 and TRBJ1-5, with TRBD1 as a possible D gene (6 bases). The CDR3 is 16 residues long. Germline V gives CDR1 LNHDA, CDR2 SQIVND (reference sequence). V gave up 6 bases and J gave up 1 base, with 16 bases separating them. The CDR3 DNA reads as TGTGCCAGTAGATACAGGGAAGGAAGCAGCAATCAGCCCCAGCATTTT. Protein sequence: CASRYREGSSNQPQHF. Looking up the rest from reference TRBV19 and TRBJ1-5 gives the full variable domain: DGGITQSPKYLFRKEGQNVTLSCEQNLNHDAMYWYRQDPGQGLRLIYYSQIVNDFQKGDIAEGYSVSREKKESFPLTVTSAQKNPTAFYLCASRYREGSSNQPQHFGDGTRLSIL.